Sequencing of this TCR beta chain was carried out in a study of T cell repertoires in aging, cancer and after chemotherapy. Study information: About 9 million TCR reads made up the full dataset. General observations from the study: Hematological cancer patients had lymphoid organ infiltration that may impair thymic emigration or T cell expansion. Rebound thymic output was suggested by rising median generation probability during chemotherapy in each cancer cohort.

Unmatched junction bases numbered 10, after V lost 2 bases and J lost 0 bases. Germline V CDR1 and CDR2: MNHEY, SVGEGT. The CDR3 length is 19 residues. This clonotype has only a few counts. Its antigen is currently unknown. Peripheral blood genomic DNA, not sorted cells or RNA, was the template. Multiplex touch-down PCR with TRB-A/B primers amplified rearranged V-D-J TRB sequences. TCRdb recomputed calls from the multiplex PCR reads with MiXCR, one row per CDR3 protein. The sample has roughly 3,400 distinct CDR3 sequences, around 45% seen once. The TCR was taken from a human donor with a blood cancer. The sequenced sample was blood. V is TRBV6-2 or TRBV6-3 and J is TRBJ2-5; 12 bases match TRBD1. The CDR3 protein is CASSYPSGQGALYQETQYF. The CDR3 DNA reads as TGTGCCAGCAGTTACCCCTCGGGACAGGGGGCGTTGTACCAAGAGACCCAGTACTTC.